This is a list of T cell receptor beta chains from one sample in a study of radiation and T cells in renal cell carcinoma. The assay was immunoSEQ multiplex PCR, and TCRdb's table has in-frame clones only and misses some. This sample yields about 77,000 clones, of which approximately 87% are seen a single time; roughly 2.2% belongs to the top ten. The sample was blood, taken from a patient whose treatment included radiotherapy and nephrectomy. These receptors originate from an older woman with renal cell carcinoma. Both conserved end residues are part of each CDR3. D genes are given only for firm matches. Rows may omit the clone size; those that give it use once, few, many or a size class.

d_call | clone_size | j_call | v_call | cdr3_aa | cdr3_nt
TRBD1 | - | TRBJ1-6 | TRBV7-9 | CASSPGQGDSPLHF | TGTGCCAGCAGCCCGGGACAGGGGGACTCACCCCTCCACTTT
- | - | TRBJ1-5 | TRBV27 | CASSLFGVDLSNQPQHF | TGTGCCAGCAGTTTATTTGGGGTTGATTTAAGCAATCAGCCCCAGCATTTT
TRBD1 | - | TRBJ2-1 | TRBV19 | CASSRGTGGRNEQFF | TGTGCCAGTAGTAGAGGGACAGGGGGGCGCAATGAGCAGTTCTTC
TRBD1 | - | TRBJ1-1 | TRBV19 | CASSIQYRGEAFF | TGTGCCAGTAGTATACAATACAGGGGTGAAGCTTTCTTT
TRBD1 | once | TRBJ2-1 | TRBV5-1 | CASSSGTGGPYNEQFF | TGCGCCAGCAGCTCCGGGACAGGGGGACCCTACAATGAGCAGTTCTTC
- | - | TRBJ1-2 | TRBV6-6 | CASSYEAGQSYGYTF | TGTGCCAGCAGTTACGAAGCCGGGCAGAGCTATGGCTACACCTTC
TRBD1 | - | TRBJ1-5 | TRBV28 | CASSPGQGDLLPYSNQPQHF | TGTGCCAGCAGTCCCGGACAGGGGGATCTATTACCCTATAGCAATCAGCCCCAGCATTTT
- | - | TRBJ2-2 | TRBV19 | CASIPDRLYTGELFF | TGTGCCAGTATTCCAGACAGGCTTTACACCGGGGAGCTGTTTTTT
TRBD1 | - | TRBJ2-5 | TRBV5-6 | CASSLRTGETQYF | TGTGCCAGCAGCTTAAGGACAGGAGAGACCCAGTACTTC
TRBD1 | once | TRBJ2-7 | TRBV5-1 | CASSLNPRTGYYEQYF | TGCGCCAGCAGCCTGAACCCCCGGACAGGGTACTACGAGCAGTACTTC
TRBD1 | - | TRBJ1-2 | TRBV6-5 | CASSPDRGSRGYTF | TGTGCCAGCAGCCCCGACAGGGGTTCGCGGGGCTACACCTTC
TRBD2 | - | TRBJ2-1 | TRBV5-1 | CASSLAPREGRNEQFF | TGCGCCAGCAGCTTGGCCCCCCGGGAGGGCCGCAATGAGCAGTTCTTC
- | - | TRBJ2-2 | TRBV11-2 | CASSFPGSNTGELFF | TGTGCCAGCAGCTTCCCGGGTTCCAACACCGGGGAGCTGTTTTTT
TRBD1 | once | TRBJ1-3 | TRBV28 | CASSSHGTGERGNTIYF | TGTGCCAGCAGTTCTCACGGGACAGGGGAACGTGGAAACACCATATATTTT
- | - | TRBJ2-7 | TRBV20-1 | CSARGGYEQYF | TGCAGTGCCCGCGGCGGGTACGAGCAGTACTTC
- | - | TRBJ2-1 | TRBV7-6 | CASSLVGGARDEQFF | TGTGCCAGCAGCTTAGTCGGGGGAGCCAGGGATGAGCAGTTCTTC
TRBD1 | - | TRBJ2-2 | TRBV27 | CASSLGQRLTGELFF | TGTGCCAGCAGTTTGGGACAGAGACTAACCGGGGAGCTGTTTTTT
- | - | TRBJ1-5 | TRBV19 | CASSQPSNQPQHF | TGTGCCAGTAGTCAGCCTAGCAATCAGCCCCAGCATTTT
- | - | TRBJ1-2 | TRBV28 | CASSLGPFNYGYTF | TGTGCCAGCTCTTTGGGACCGTTTAACTATGGCTACACCTTC
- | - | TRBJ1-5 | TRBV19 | CASRRGVGEVQPQHF | TGTGCCAGTAGGCGCGGGGTCGGAGAAGTTCAGCCCCAGCATTTT
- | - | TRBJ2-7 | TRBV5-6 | CASRTLAESYEQYF | TGTGCCAGCAGGACGCTTGCGGAGTCCTACGAGCAGTACTTC
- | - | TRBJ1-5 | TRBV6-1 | CASSEWFGDQPQHF | TGTGCCAGCAGTGAATGGTTCGGTGATCAGCCCCAGCATTTT
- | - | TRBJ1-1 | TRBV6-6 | CASSYREGNTEAFF | TGTGCCAGCAGTTACCGGGAGGGGAACACTGAAGCTTTCTTT
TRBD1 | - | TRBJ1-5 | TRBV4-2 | CASSQAGQGGQPQHF | TGTGCCAGCAGCCAAGCCGGACAGGGGGGTCAGCCCCAGCATTTT
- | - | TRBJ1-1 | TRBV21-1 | CASSNLKPGPTRGFF | TGTGCCAGCAGCAACCTAAAACCGGGACCAACGAGGGGGTTCTTT
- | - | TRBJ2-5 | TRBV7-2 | CASSSGDRTGGETQYF | TGTGCCAGCAGCTCCGGGGACCGCACCGGAGGAGAGACCCAGTACTTC
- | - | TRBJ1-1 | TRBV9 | CASSGYSANTEAFF | TGTGCCAGCAGCGGTTATTCTGCGAACACTGAAGCTTTCTTT
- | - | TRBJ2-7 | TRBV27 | CASSFSYEQYF | TGTGCCAGCAGTTTCTCCTACGAGCAGTACTTC
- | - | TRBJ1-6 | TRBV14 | CASSQANRGSPLHF | TGTGCCAGCAGCCAAGCAAACCGGGGATCACCCCTCCACTTT
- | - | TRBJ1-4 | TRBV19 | CASSPHAIATNEKLFF | TGTGCCAGTAGTCCCCACGCGATTGCAACTAATGAAAAACTGTTTTTT
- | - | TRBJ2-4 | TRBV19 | CASSPAAKNIQYF | TGTGCCAGTAGCCCGGCGGCCAAAAACATTCAGTACTTC
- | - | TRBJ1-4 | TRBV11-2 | CASSFISPLGASDEKLFF | TGTGCCAGCAGCTTTATTTCACCGCTTGGGGCGAGCGATGAAAAACTGTTTTTT
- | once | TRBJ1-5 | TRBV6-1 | CASSDFSTGPQHF | TGTGCCAGCAGTGACTTCAGCACTGGGCCCCAGCATTTT
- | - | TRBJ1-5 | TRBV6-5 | CASSPTGRGLQPQHF | TGTGCCAGCAGTCCCACGGGACGAGGGCTTCAGCCCCAGCATTTT
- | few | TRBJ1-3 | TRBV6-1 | CASSGQNTIYF | TGTGCCAGCAGTGGACAAAACACCATATATTTT
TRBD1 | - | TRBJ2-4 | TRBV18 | CASSPPAGGENIQYF | TGTGCCAGCTCACCACCGGCAGGGGGCGAAAACATTCAGTACTTC
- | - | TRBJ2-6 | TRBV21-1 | CASSTNSPPWGRTGERNGANVLTF | TGTGCCAGCAGCACAAATTCCCCCCCATGGGGCCGGACAGGGGAGCGAAATGGGGCCAACGTCCTGACTTTC
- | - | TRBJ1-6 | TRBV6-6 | CASGSETRNSPLHF | TGTGCCAGCGGCTCTGAAACGAGAAATTCACCCCTCCACTTT
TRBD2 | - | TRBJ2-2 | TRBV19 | CASSPQGLAGVGGDGELFF | TGTGCCAGTAGTCCTCAGGGACTAGCGGGAGTTGGGGGAGACGGGGAGCTGTTTTTT
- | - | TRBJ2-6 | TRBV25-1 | CASTLGGANVLTF | TGTGCCAGCACCTTGGGTGGGGCCAACGTCCTGACTTTC
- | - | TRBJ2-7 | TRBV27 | CASSVQAFSYEQYF | TGTGCCAGCAGTGTTCAGGCGTTCTCCTACGAGCAGTACTTC
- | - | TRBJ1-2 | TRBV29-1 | CSSGGGSGYTF | TGCAGCTCTGGTGGAGGGTCTGGCTACACCTTC
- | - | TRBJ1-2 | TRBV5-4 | CASSLMGYANYGYTF | TGTGCCAGCAGCTTGATGGGGTATGCTAACTATGGCTACACCTTC
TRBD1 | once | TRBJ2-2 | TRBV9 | CASSPRQGNTGELFF | TGTGCCAGCAGCCCCCGACAGGGCAACACCGGGGAGCTGTTTTTT
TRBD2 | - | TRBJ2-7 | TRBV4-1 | CASSQGSLAGISYEQYF | TGCGCCAGCAGCCAGGGTTCCCTAGCGGGGATCTCCTACGAGCAGTACTTC
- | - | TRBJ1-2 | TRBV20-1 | CSASPSRGYTF | TGCAGTGCTAGCCCGTCAAGGGGCTACACCTTC
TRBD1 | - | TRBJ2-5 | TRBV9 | CASSARGRWETQYF | TGTGCCAGCAGCGCCAGGGGGCGCTGGGAGACCCAGTACTTC
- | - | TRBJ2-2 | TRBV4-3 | CASSQEDDTGELFF | TGCGCCAGCAGCCAAGAAGATGACACCGGGGAGCTGTTTTTT
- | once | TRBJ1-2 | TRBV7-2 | CASSLSGSGGGGYTF | TGTGCCAGCAGCTTATCAGGGAGTGGGGGCGGTGGCTACACCTTC
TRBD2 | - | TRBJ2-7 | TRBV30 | CAASGSSGTYEQYF | TGTGCTGCGAGTGGCTCTAGCGGAACCTACGAGCAGTACTTC